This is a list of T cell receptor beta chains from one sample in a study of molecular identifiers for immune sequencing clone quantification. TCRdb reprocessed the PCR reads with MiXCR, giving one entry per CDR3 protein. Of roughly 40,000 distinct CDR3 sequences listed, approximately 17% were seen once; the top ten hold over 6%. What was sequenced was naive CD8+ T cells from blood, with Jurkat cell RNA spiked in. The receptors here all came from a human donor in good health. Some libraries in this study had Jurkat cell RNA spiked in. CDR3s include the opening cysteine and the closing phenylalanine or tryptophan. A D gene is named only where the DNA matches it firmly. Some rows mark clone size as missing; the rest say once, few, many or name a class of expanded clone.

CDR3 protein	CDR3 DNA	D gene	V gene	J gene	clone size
CASSPRGRIF	TGTGCCAGCAGCCCCAGGGGGAGGATCTTC	NA	TRBV7-9	TRBJ2-1	many
CASSFDRGETQYF	TGTGCCAGCAGCTTTGACAGAGGGGAGACCCAGTACTTC	NA	TRBV7-2	TRBJ2-5	NA
CASSTGQGGNEQFF	TGTGCCAGCAGTACCGGACAGGGTGGCAATGAGCAGTTCTTC	TRBD1	TRBV28	TRBJ2-1	many
CASSAGYEQFF	TGTGCCAGCAGCGCAGGGTATGAGCAGTTCTTC	NA	TRBV9	TRBJ2-1	many
CASTGQGMIGTQYF	TGTGCCAGCACCGGACAGGGAATGATCGGGACCCAGTACTTC	TRBD1	TRBV28	TRBJ2-5	NA
CASGTGTKASQPQHF	TGTGCATCCGGGACAGGGACTAAAGCGTCTCAGCCCCAGCATTTT	TRBD1	TRBV9	TRBJ1-5	many
CATKTSVVYNEQFF	TGTGCCACCAAGACTAGCGTGGTCTACAATGAGCAGTTCTTC	TRBD2	TRBV7-9	TRBJ2-1	few
CASSFWEHEQYF	TGTGCCAGCAGCTTCTGGGAACACGAGCAGTACTTC	NA	TRBV7-2	TRBJ2-7	many
CATSRTDRGATNEKLFF	TGTGCCACCAGCAGAACCGACAGGGGTGCAACTAATGAAAAACTGTTTTTT	TRBD1	TRBV15	TRBJ1-4	NA
CASMVHPGQNYGYTF	TGTGCCAGCATGGTCCATCCGGGACAGAACTATGGCTACACCTTC	TRBD1	TRBV6-2/TRBV6-3	TRBJ1-2	many